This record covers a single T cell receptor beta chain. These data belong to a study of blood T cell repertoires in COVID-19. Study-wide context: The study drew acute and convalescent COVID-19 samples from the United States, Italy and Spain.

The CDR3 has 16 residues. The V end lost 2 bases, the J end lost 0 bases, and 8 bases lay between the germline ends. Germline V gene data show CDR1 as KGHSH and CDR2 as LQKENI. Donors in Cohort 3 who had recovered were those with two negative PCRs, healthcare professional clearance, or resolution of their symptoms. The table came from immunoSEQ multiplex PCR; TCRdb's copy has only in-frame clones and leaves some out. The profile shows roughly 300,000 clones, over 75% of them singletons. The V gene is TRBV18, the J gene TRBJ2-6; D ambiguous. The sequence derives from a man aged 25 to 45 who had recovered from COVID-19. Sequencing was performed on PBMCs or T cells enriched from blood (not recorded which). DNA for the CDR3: TGTGCCAGCTCACCAGAGAGCTCCTCTGGGGCCAACGTCCTGACTTTC. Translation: CASSPESSSGANVLTF.